A single sample gave rise to the 10 T cell receptor beta chains below, sequenced in a study of cytomegalovirus exposure and HLA in healthy donors. Both 60 Vbeta primers and 13 Jbeta primers went into the PCR. Data came from immunoSEQ multiplex PCR; TCRdb stores just in-frame clones and leaves some out. This sample carries around 130,000 clones, approximately 72% of them seen once, and the ten largest clones take more than 1.5%. The sample was PBMCs. The receptor source for this set is a man aged 18 to 30 in good health and CMV-seronegative.

The chain is built from TRBV6-1 and TRBJ2-7; tentatively, D is TRBD1 (5 bases). Trimming left V 7 bases short and J 4 bases short, with 14 bases between. The germline V gene has CDR1 MNHNS and CDR2 SASEGT. This CDR3 comprises 13 residues. CDR3 sequence (DNA): TGTGCCAGCATTTTAGGGGTGTCGTACGAGCAGTACTTC. This sequence encodes CASILGVSYEQYF.

As DNA, the CDR3 is TGCGCCAGCAGCCAAGCTAGGTTCGATACGCAGTATTTT. Residues: CASSQARFDTQYF. V gene TRBV4-3 combines with J gene TRBJ2-3; D remains ambiguous. The CDR3 has 13 amino acids. The V gene's germline CDR1 is LGHNA and CDR2 YSLEER. Trimming removed 1 base at V and 6 bases at J, with 8 bases between.

The chain links TRBV4-3 to TRBJ2-7, with 7 bases aligning to TRBD1. The V gene end was trimmed by 5 bases and the J gene end by 5 bases; junction bases not matched to a gene: 6. CDR1 is LGHNA and CDR2 is YSLEER in the germline V gene. CDR3 size: 13 residues. CDR3 in DNA: TGCGCCAGCAGCGCAAGACAGGGCGACGAGCAGTACTTC. It specifies CASSARQGDEQYF.

This clone was seen only a few times. This chain links TRBV6-6 with TRBJ1-2, with unresolved D. Germline V gene lookup returns CDR1 MNHNY and CDR2 SVGAGI (reference sequence). The CDR3 extends over 15 amino acids. V lost 3 bases to trimming and J lost 4 bases, with 15 bases between them. The CDR3 here is CASSYMGEAAYGYTF. CDR3 sequence (DNA): TGTGCCAGCAGTTATATGGGAGAGGCGGCCTATGGCTACACCTTC.

The chain recombines TRBV4-3 with TRBJ1-1; D unclear. Trimming removed 0 bases at V and 1 base at J, with 6 bases between. Germline CDR1 is LGHNA and CDR2 is YSLEER. This CDR3 spans 14 amino acids. The CDR3 DNA is TGCGCCAGCAGCCAAGAATCATCGAACACTGAAGCTTTCTTT. As protein: CASSQESSNTEAFF.

CDR3 coding DNA: TGTGCCAGCAGCTTAGTGGAGTCCTACGAGCAGTACTTC. Amino acids: CASSLVESYEQYF. V usage is TRBV7-6 and J usage is TRBJ2-7; no definite D call. Germline-derived CDR1 and CDR2 are SGHVS and FNYEAQ. Between the trimmed V and J ends, which lost 1 base and 1 base, there was a span of 5 bases. This CDR3 is 13 amino acids long.

The chain carries TRBV18 and TRBJ2-6; 10 bases are a match to TRBD1. The CDR3 has 15 amino acids. Per the germline V gene, CDR1 is KGHSH and CDR2 is LQKENI. The V segment lost 6 bases and the J segment 2 bases; nucleotides outside the gene matches: 1. As DNA, the CDR3 is TGTGCCAGCTCGACAGGGGGCGCTGGGGCCAACGTCCTGACTTTC. Amino acids: CASSTGGAGANVLTF.

In this sample, this clone turned up a few times. V is TRBV30 and J is TRBJ1-2; 9 bases are a match to TRBD1. Unmatched junction bases numbered 6, after V lost 5 bases and J lost 2 bases. CDR1 is GTSNPN and CDR2 is SVGIG in the germline V gene (reference sequence). The CDR3 contains 14 residues. In nucleotides, the CDR3 is TGTGCCTGGGCAGACAGGGGGTCGAACTATGGCTACACCTTC. Translating gives CAWADRGSNYGYTF.

The chain couples TRBV27 to TRBJ1-1; 8 nucleotides agree with TRBD1. V dropped 5 bases and J dropped 4; count of bases not matched to a gene: 12. The CDR3 covers 16 residues. Germline-derived CDR1 and CDR2 are MNHEY and SMNVEV (reference sequence). In nucleotides, the CDR3 is TGTGCCAGCAGTCCCTCGCCCTATGGACAGGGCACTGAAGCTTTCTTT. Protein: CASSPSPYGQGTEAFF.

This rearrangement joins TRBV9 to TRBJ1-2; 10 bases fit TRBD1. The CDR3 runs to 15 residues. V dropped 2 bases and J dropped 4; count of bases not matched to a gene: 5. Germline CDR1 SGDLS, CDR2 YYNGEE. The DNA of the CDR3 is TGTGCCAGCAGCGTGGGGACAGGGGTCTTCTATGGCTACACCTTC. This gives the protein CASSVGTGVFYGYTF.